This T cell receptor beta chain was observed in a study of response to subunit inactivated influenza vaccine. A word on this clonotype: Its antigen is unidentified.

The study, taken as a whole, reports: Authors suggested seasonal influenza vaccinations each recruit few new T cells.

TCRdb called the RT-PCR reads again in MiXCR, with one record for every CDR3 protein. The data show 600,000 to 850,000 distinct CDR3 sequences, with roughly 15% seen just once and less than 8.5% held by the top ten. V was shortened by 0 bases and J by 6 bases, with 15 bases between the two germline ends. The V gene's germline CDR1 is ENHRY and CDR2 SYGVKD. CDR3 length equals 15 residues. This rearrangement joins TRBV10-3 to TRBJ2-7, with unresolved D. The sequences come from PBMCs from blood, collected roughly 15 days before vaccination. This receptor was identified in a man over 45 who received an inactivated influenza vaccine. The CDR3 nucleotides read TGTGCCATCAGTGAGTCAATAGGGCATAATGGCGAGCAGTACTTC. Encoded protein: CAISESIGHNGEQYF.